These T cell receptor beta chains were read from a single sample in a study of T-cell reconstitution after alpha-beta-depleted transplantation in children. TCRdb reanalysed the PCR reads using MiXCR and keeps one entry per CDR3 protein. This sample has just under 250,000 distinct CDR3 sequences, with about 25% found just once. This material consisted of PBMCs, taken before TCRalphabeta/CD19-depleted stem cell transplant. The receptors here all came from a girl aged 2 to 9 with Fanconi anemia, due to receive a stem cell transplant. Each CDR3 is given with its conserved first and last residue. D genes are given only for firm matches. Not every row has a clone size; where given, it reads once, few, many or a size class.

CDR3 DNA,CDR3 protein,D gene,V gene,clone size,J gene
TGCAGTGCTAGAGAGGCGTACGAGCAGTACTTC,CSAREAYEQYF,-,TRBV20-1,-,TRBJ2-7
TGCGCCAGCAGTGAGGGGAGAAGCTCCTACAATGAGCAGTTCTTC,CASSEGRSSYNEQFF,-,TRBV10-1,many,TRBJ2-1
TGTGCCAGCAGAAATCCGACTAGCGGCCAAGAGACCCAGTACTTC,CASRNPTSGQETQYF,TRBD2,TRBV5-4,-,TRBJ2-5
TGTGCCAGCAGGCCCTCTATCGGGAACACCGGGGAGCTGTTTTTT,CASRPSIGNTGELFF,-,TRBV28,-,TRBJ2-2
TGCAGCGTTGGAGCTAGCGGGGGAGAGACCCAGTACTTC,CSVGASGGETQYF,TRBD2,TRBV29-1,-,TRBJ2-5
TGCAGCGCAGGGGGCGTCTACGAGCAGTACTTC,CSAGGVYEQYF,TRBD1,TRBV29-1,few,TRBJ2-7
TGCAGTGCTAGAGATCCTTTATCGCGCGGGGGCGCGAACACCGGGGAGCTGTTTTTT,CSARDPLSRGGANTGELFF,-,TRBV20-1,few,TRBJ2-2
TGCAGCGTGACTCCAAGGACAGGGGTCTATGGCTACACCTTC,CSVTPRTGVYGYTF,TRBD1,TRBV29-1,few,TRBJ1-2
TGCAGCGTTGAATGGCGGACTATCCAAGAGACCCAGTACTTC,CSVEWRTIQETQYF,-,TRBV29-1,few,TRBJ2-5
TGCAGCGTTGAAGATGGACTAGCCCGCTCCGAGCAGTACTTC,CSVEDGLARSEQYF,TRBD2,TRBV29-1,many,TRBJ2-7
TGTGCCAGCAGCTTAGGACTAGCGGGAGTTAAGTTCTTC,CASSLGLAGVKFF,TRBD2,TRBV7-2,many,TRBJ2-1
TGTGCCAGCAGCTATCAAGTTGGCGGGGAGCTGTTTTTT,CASSYQVGGELFF,-,TRBV7-2,-,TRBJ2-2
TGTGCCAGCAGCTCCGGACTAGCGGGGGATCTAAACACCGGGGAGCTGTTTTTT,CASSSGLAGDLNTGELFF,TRBD2,TRBV7-3,-,TRBJ2-2
TGTGCCAGTCGTTCGGGGTCCCACTCCTACGAGCAGTACTTC,CASRSGSHSYEQYF,-,TRBV28,-,TRBJ2-7
TGCAGCGTTGAAGACCTGGACAGGGGTTTTAATGAGCAGTTCTTC,CSVEDLDRGFNEQFF,TRBD1,TRBV29-1,many,TRBJ2-1
TGCAGCGTCCTTCCCGGGACTAGCGGGAGTGTGTACTTC,CSVLPGTSGSVYF,TRBD2,TRBV29-1,many,TRBJ2-7
TGCAGCGTGGCGGCCCTCTACGAGCAGTACTTC,CSVAALYEQYF,-,TRBV29-1,many,TRBJ2-7
TGTGCCAGCAGCTTAGAGGGGCAAAGGAACACTGAAGCTTTCTTT,CASSLEGQRNTEAFF,-,TRBV7-3,-,TRBJ1-1
TGTGCCACCAGTGGCGGGAGTGACAATGAGCAGTTCTTC,CATSGGSDNEQFF,TRBD2,TRBV24-1,-,TRBJ2-1
TGTGCCAGCTCACAGGGAGAGAACACTGAAGCTTTCTTT,CASSQGENTEAFF,-,TRBV18,many,TRBJ1-1
TGCAGCGCCGCAGACAGGGGGTATAATGAAAAACTGTTTTTT,CSAADRGYNEKLFF,TRBD1,TRBV29-1,-,TRBJ1-4
TGCAGTGACCGAGGAATGGTACATGAGCAGTTCTTC,CSDRGMVHEQFF,-,TRBV20-1,-,TRBJ2-1
TGCAGTGCTAGATCACTAGCGGGATCATCGTACCAAGAGACCCAGTACTTC,CSARSLAGSSYQETQYF,TRBD2,TRBV20-1,-,TRBJ2-5
TGCAGCGTTGAGTCTACGTCCAGGGCCCCGCAGTACTTC,CSVESTSRAPQYF,-,TRBV29-1,many,TRBJ2-7
TGTGCCACCAGCCTAAACACCCAGGGGCGGGCTTTCTTT,CATSLNTQGRAFF,-,TRBV15,-,TRBJ1-1
TGTGCCAGCAGCCAACTAGCGGGAGATGAGCAGTTCTTC,CASSQLAGDEQFF,TRBD2,TRBV4-2,many,TRBJ2-1
TGCAGCGTTGGACCTTTAGCAGGGCAGACCCAGTACTTC,CSVGPLAGQTQYF,-,TRBV29-1,few,TRBJ2-5
TGCAGTGCTAGAGATGCGGGAGGGTGGTACAATGAGCAGTTCTTC,CSARDAGGWYNEQFF,TRBD2,TRBV20-1,few,TRBJ2-1
TGTGCCAGCAGTCCGGAGGGTCTAGCGGGCTACGAGCAGTACTTC,CASSPEGLAGYEQYF,TRBD2,TRBV12-3/TRBV12-4,many,TRBJ2-7
TGCTCTAGCGGGAGGGCGTCGTACAATGAGCAGTTCTTC,CSSGRASYNEQFF,TRBD2,TRBV20-1,-,TRBJ2-1
TGTGCCAGCAGTGAAGGTCGGGTAGCGGGGGGGCGCCCTACGGGGAATGAGCAGTTCTTC,CASSEGRVAGGRPTGNEQFF,-,TRBV21-1,-,TRBJ2-1
TGTGCCACCAGTGTCCCTAGCGGGGGGCCGGATACGCAGTATTTT,CATSVPSGGPDTQYF,TRBD2,TRBV24-1,-,TRBJ2-3
TGCGCCAGCAGCTTGGAGCAGGGGGCGGATACGCAGTATTTT,CASSLEQGADTQYF,TRBD1,TRBV5-1,-,TRBJ2-3
TGTGCCAGCAGCGTAGCCACTAGCGGAAATGAGCAGTTCTTC,CASSVATSGNEQFF,TRBD2,TRBV9,-,TRBJ2-1
TGCGCCAGCAGCGAGACAGGGTTCGACGAGCAGTACTTC,CASSETGFDEQYF,TRBD1,TRBV5-1,many,TRBJ2-7
TGCAGTGCTAGGTGGGACAGGGGGCTAGCGGGCGCCTACGAGCAGTACTTC,CSARWDRGLAGAYEQYF,TRBD1,TRBV20-1,-,TRBJ2-7
TGTGCCAGCAGTACCCTAGATACCGGGGAGCTGTTTTTT,CASSTLDTGELFF,-,TRBV12-3/TRBV12-4,many,TRBJ2-2
TGTGCCAGTAGTATGCTGCGGGTTACCGGGGAGCTGTTTTTT,CASSMLRVTGELFF,-,TRBV19,-,TRBJ2-2
TGTGCCAGCAGTGTACAGGGGGAAAACATTCAGTACTTC,CASSVQGENIQYF,TRBD1,TRBV12-3/TRBV12-4,many,TRBJ2-4
TGTGCCAGCAGCCTATGGGACAGTAATCAGCCCCAGCATTTT,CASSLWDSNQPQHF,TRBD1,TRBV7-2,-,TRBJ1-5
TGTGCCAGCAGATACGGACTTGCCCTCTACAATGAGCAGTTCTTC,CASRYGLALYNEQFF,-,TRBV11-2,-,TRBJ2-1
TGCAGTGCTAGTAATTTTCAGGGATCCCTCAAAAACATTCAGTACTTC,CSASNFQGSLKNIQYF,-,TRBV20-1,many,TRBJ2-4
TGTGCCAGCAGCCAAGTCGGGCGGGGGCGCCCGGACAATGAGCAGTTCTTC,CASSQVGRGRPDNEQFF,-,TRBV3-1,once,TRBJ2-1
TGTGCCAGCAGTGAACTAGGACTAGCGGGAGGGGCCTCCCAAGAGACCCAGTACTTC,CASSELGLAGGASQETQYF,TRBD2,TRBV2,-,TRBJ2-5
TGTGCCACCTCCGACGGGGCTTTTAATTCACCCCTCCACTTT,CATSDGAFNSPLHF,-,TRBV12-3/TRBV12-4,many,TRBJ1-6
TGTGCCATCAGGTCCGGGACTAGGAATCTCGTCGGCACAGATACGCAGTATTTT,CAIRSGTRNLVGTDTQYF,TRBD2,TRBV10-3,many,TRBJ2-3
TGTGCCAGCAGCCCTAAGGACAGGCAAAAAGATGGCTACACCTTC,CASSPKDRQKDGYTF,TRBD1,TRBV9,few,TRBJ1-2
TGCAGCGTTAAGTCCTGGGCCCCTCATCACACCGGGGAGCTGTTTTTT,CSVKSWAPHHTGELFF,-,TRBV29-1,-,TRBJ2-2
TGCAGTGCTAGGAAGGACTTCTCCACAGATACGCAGTATTTT,CSARKDFSTDTQYF,-,TRBV20-1,-,TRBJ2-3
TGTGCCAGCAGTTTCCTCCCCCACACCGAGACCCAGTACTTC,CASSFLPHTETQYF,-,TRBV28,few,TRBJ2-5
TGTGCCAGCAGTGGGACTAGCGGGAGGGGTAGCAATGAGCAGTTCTTC,CASSGTSGRGSNEQFF,TRBD2,TRBV27,many,TRBJ2-1
TGTGCCAGCAGCCAGCTGCTCAGCGGGGGCCTGTACCAAGAGACCCAGTACTTC,CASSQLLSGGLYQETQYF,TRBD2,TRBV25-1,many,TRBJ2-5
TGTGCCAGCAGTGACTCGGGACTACCGTTACCAGATACGCAGTATTTT,CASSDSGLPLPDTQYF,TRBD2,TRBV6-4,many,TRBJ2-3
TGCAGTGCTAGACCTCCGGGACGCACCTACAATGAGCAGTTCTTC,CSARPPGRTYNEQFF,-,TRBV20-1,-,TRBJ2-1